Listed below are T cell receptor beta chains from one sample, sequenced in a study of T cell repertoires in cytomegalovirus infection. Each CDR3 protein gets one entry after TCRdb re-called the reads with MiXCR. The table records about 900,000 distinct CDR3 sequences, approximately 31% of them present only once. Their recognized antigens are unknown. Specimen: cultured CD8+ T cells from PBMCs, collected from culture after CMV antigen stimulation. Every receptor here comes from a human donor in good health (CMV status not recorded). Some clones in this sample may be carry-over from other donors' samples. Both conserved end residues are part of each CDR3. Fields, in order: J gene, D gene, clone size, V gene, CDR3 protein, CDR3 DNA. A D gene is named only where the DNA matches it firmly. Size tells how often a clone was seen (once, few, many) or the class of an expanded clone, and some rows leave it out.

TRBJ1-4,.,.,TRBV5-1,CASSPLWDTREKLFF,TGCGCCAGCAGTCCCCTCTGGGACACACGGGAAAAACTGTTTTTT
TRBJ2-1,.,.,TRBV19,CVSISNRGGYNEQFF,TGTGTCAGTATTTCGAACAGGGGAGGGTACAATGAGCAGTTCTTC
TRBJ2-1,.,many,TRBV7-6,CASSSGTGFSSYNEQFF,TGTGCCAGCAGCTCCGGGACGGGCTTTAGCTCCTACAATGAGCAGTTCTTC
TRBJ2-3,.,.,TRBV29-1,CSIVHRWNTDTQYF,TGCTCCATTGTCCATCGATGGAACACAGATACGCAGTATTTT
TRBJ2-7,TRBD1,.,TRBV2,CASSEYGTGYEQYF,TGTGCCAGCAGTGAATATGGGACAGGCTACGAGCAGTACTTC
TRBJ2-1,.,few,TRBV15,CAIPSGSSYNEQFF,TGTGCCATCCCAAGCGGTAGCTCCTACAATGAGCAGTTCTTC
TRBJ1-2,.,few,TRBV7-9,CASSLAMGGVGYTF,TGTGCCAGCAGCTTAGCAATGGGTGGTGTAGGCTACACCTTC
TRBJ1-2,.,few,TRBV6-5,CASRPDGSSNYGYTF,TGTGCCAGCCGACCGGACGGCTCCTCTAACTATGGCTACACCTTC
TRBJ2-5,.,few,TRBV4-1,CASSQPGTVQETQYF,TGCGCCAGCAGCCAACCTGGGACGGTTCAAGAGACCCAGTACTTC
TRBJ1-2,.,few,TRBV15,CATSRDKGGAFYGYTF,TGTGCCACCAGCAGAGATAAGGGGGGCGCTTTCTATGGCTACACCTTC
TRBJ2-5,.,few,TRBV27,CASSPSPHHQGIFETQYF,TGTGCCAGCAGTCCCTCACCTCATCACCAGGGTATATTTGAGACCCAGTACTTC
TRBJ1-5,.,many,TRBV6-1,CASRTSNQPQHF,TGTGCCAGCAGAACAAGCAATCAGCCCCAGCATTTT
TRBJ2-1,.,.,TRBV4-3,CASSQGVGPMDNEQFF,TGCGCCAGCAGCCAAGGGGTGGGGCCTATGGACAATGAGCAGTTCTTC
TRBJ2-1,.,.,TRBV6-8,CASSNRGPLNEQFF,TGTGCCAGCAGTAACCGGGGCCCCCTCAATGAGCAGTTCTTC
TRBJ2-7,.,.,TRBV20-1,CSAREGQYEQYF,TGCAGTGCTAGGGAAGGGCAGTACGAGCAGTACTTC
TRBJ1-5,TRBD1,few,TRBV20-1,CSARDSQGVSNQPQHF,TGCAGTGCTAGAGATAGTCAGGGGGTAAGCAATCAGCCCCAGCATTTT
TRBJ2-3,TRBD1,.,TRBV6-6,CASSYSHTGGADQPQYF,TGTGCCAGCAGTTACTCACATACAGGGGGAGCAGATCAGCCCCAGTATTTT
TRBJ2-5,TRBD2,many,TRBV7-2,CASSFPREGGPETQYF,TGTGCCAGCAGCTTCCCGCGGGAGGGAGGGCCGGAGACCCAGTACTTC
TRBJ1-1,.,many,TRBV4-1,CASSQYGENTEAFF,TGCGCCAGCAGCCAGTACGGAGAAAACACTGAAGCTTTCTTT
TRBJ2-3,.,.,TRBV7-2,CASSLVWVSSSSTDTQYF,TGTGCCAGCAGCTTAGTCTGGGTTAGTAGTTCTAGCACAGATACGCAGTATTTT
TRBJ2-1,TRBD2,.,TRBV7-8,CASSPALGLAANPYNEQFF,TGTGCCAGCAGCCCTGCCCTCGGACTAGCGGCTAACCCCTACAATGAGCAGTTCTTC
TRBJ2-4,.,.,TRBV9,CASSVAETGGVYF,TGTGCCAGCAGCGTAGCGGAGACCGGAGGGGTGTACTTC
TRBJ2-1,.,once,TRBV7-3,CASSLISNNEQFF,TGTGCCAGCAGCTTAATATCCAACAATGAGCAGTTCTTC
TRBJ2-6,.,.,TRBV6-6,CASSYGRGFGANVLTF,TGTGCCAGCAGTTATGGTAGGGGTTTCGGGGCCAACGTCCTGACTTTC
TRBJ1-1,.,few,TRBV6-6,CASSYGGTTEAFF,TGTGCCAGCAGTTATGGCGGGACCACTGAAGCTTTCTTT
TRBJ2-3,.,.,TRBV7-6,CASSLRPPGGGLEDTQYF,TGTGCCAGCAGCTTACGACCCCCTGGCGGGGGCCTCGAGGATACGCAGTATTTT
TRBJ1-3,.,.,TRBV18,CASSPGTEGTGNTIYF,TGTGCCAGCTCACCCGGGACGGAGGGGACTGGAAACACCATATATTTT
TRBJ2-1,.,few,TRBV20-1,CSARVEEDPYNEQFF,TGCAGTGCTAGAGTCGAGGAGGATCCATACAATGAGCAGTTCTTC
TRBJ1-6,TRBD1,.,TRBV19,CASRDRFNNSPLHF,TGTGCCAGTAGGGACAGGTTCAATAATTCACCCCTCCACTTT
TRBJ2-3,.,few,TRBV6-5,CASSYNGYHTDTQYF,TGTGCCAGCAGTTACAACGGATACCACACAGATACGCAGTATTTT
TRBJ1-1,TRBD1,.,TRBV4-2,CASSHIGTGGYGNTEAFF,TGTGCCAGCAGCCACATAGGGACAGGGGGTTATGGGAACACTGAAGCTTTCTTT
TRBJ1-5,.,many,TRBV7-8,CASGSDSLNQPQHF,TGTGCCAGCGGTTCGGACAGCCTCAATCAGCCCCAGCATTTT
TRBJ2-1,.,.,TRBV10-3,CAISGGTYTYNEQFF,TGTGCCATCAGTGGAGGGACTTATACCTACAATGAGCAGTTCTTC
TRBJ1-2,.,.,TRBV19,CASTKGYGYTF,TGTGCCAGTACGAAGGGCTATGGCTACACCTTC
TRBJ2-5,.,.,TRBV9,CASSVEGGAQETQYF,TGTGCCAGCAGCGTAGAGGGGGGAGCTCAAGAGACCCAGTACTTC
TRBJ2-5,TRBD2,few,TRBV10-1,CASSPRPSGGEYF,TGCGCCAGCAGCCCAAGACCTAGCGGGGGGGAGTACTTC
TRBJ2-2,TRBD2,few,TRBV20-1,CSARALAGGLDGELFF,TGCAGTGCTAGAGCGCTAGCGGGGGGGCTCGACGGGGAGCTGTTTTTT
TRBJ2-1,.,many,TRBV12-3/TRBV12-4,CASSLGYTYNEQFF,TGTGCCAGCAGTTTGGGATACACCTACAATGAGCAGTTCTTC
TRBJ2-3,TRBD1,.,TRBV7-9,CASSGTGGITDTQYF,TGTGCCAGCAGTGGGACAGGGGGAATAACAGATACGCAGTATTTT
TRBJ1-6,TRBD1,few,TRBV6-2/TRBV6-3,CASSYTGQANSPLHF,TGTGCCAGCAGTTACACGGGACAGGCGAATTCACCCCTCCACTTT
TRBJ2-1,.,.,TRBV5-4,CASSTRDYNEQFF,TGTGCCAGCAGCACCCGGGACTACAATGAGCAGTTCTTC
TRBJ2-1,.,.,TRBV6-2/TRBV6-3,CASSPTAVYNEQFF,TGTGCCAGCAGTCCGACAGCGGTCTACAATGAGCAGTTCTTC
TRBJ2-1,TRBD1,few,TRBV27,CASSLGTGGDHEQFF,TGTGCCAGCAGTTTAGGGACAGGGGGGGACCATGAGCAGTTCTTC
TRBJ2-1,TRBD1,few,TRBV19,CASRVSGTGVYNEQFF,TGTGCCAGTAGGGTCTCCGGGACAGGGGTTTACAATGAGCAGTTCTTC
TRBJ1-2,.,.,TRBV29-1,CSVAQGDSYTF,TGCAGCGTCGCCCAGGGTGATAGCTACACCTTC
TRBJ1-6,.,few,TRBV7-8,CASSLEGGVGNSPLHF,TGTGCCAGCAGCTTAGAGGGCGGGGTTGGTAATTCACCCCTCCACTTT
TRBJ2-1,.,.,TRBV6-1,CASMMSARVAHSSYNEQFF,TGTGCCAGCATGATGTCGGCCCGGGTCGCTCACAGCTCCTACAATGAGCAGTTCTTC
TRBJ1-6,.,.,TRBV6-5,CATQTGLGDSPLHF,TGTGCCACCCAGACGGGGCTAGGAGATTCACCCCTCCACTTT
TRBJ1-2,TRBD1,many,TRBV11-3,CASSFASDRGYGYTF,TGTGCCAGCAGCTTCGCCTCCGACAGGGGGTATGGCTACACCTTC
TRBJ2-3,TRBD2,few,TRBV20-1,CSAALSGSTDTQYF,TGCAGTGCTGCCCTTAGCGGGAGCACAGATACGCAGTATTTT
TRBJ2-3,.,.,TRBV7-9,CASSFSIGSDTQYF,TGTGCCAGCAGCTTTTCGATAGGGTCAGATACGCAGTATTTT